The 14 T cell receptor beta chains reported below all come from one sample, sequenced in a study of siplizumab effects on memory and regulatory T cells. Sequencing was performed with immunoSEQ multiplex PCR; in TCRdb, only in-frame clones are kept and a portion is missing. Of more than 95,000 clones detected, around 94% appear once; the ten largest clones hold about 1.8%. The sample comprised non-Treg CD4+ T cells sorted from blood. The receptor set was obtained from a human donor in good health.

This chain uses TRBV2 with TRBJ2-1, with D possibly being TRBD1 (5 bases). V lost 5 bases, J lost 0 bases, and 17 bases lay in between. Germline CDR1 reads SNHLY; CDR2 reads FYNNEI. CDR3 size: 17 residues. CDR3 nucleotide sequence: TGTGCCAGCAGTCCGCTTACCGGACAAAGCTCCTACAATGAGCAGTTCTTC. Protein sequence: CASSPLTGQSSYNEQFF.

The chain employs TRBV27 and TRBJ1-4; D ambiguous. V lost 2 bases and J 0 bases, leaving 7 bases between the germline ends. CDR1 is MNHEY and CDR2 is SMNVEV in the germline V gene (reference sequence). This CDR3 has 15 amino acids. The CDR3 loop is CASSLLQATNEKLFF. CDR3 DNA sequence: TGTGCCAGCAGTTTACTCCAGGCAACTAATGAAAAACTGTTTTTT.

The CDR3 nucleotides read TGTGCCAGCAGTGAAGTAAGAGGGGCTAACTATGGCTACACCTTC. This translates into CASSEVRGANYGYTF. The J gene is TRBJ1-2, the V gene TRBV2, with D tentatively TRBD1 (5 bases). The germline V and J ends were trimmed by 1 base and 0 bases, with 9 bases remaining between them. Germline V gives CDR1 SNHLY, CDR2 FYNNEI. The CDR3 is made up of 15 amino acids.

The genes are TRBV5-6 and TRBJ1-2; TRBD1 matches 8 bases. V lost 0 bases to trimming and J lost 5 bases; unmatched junction nucleotides: 3. The CDR3 consists of 14 residues. Germline V gene sequence: CDR1 SGHDT, CDR2 YYEEEE. The DNA of the CDR3 is TGTGCCAGCAGCTTGGTGGACAGGGATTATGGCTACACCTTC. This sequence encodes CASSLVDRDYGYTF.

The chain employs TRBV6-5 and TRBJ1-2; D possibly corresponds to TRBD1 (5 bases). With 0 bases removed from V and 8 bases from J, the gap between germline ends came to 19 bases. The CDR3 loop spans 16 amino acids. Germline lookup yields CDR1 MNHEY and CDR2 SVGAGI. For the CDR3, the DNA is TGTGCCAGCAGTTACTCATCGGGACCCCTCAGAGGGGGCTACACCTTC. Amino acids: CASSYSSGPLRGGYTF.

V usage is TRBV7-3 and J usage is TRBJ2-5; 7 bases match TRBD2. The CDR3 has 17 amino acids. V was clipped by 0 bases and J by 1 base; unmatched bases: 8. The germline gives CDR1 SGHTA, CDR2 FQGTGA. This CDR3 is CASSLTGWEGTQETQYF. CDR3 nucleotide sequence: TGTGCCAGCAGCTTAACGGGGTGGGAGGGGACCCAAGAGACCCAGTACTTC.

V gene TRBV2 combines with J gene TRBJ2-3; 8 bases are a match to TRBD1. The germline V gene encodes CDR1 SNHLY and CDR2 FYNNEI. V gave up 4 bases and J gave up 5 bases; unmatched junction bases: 11. The length of the CDR3 is 16 residues. CDR3 protein: CASSGRAGGLGDTQYF. The CDR3 coding sequence is TGTGCCAGCAGTGGGAGGGCAGGGGGCTTGGGAGATACGCAGTATTTT.

CDR3 sequence: CASSGYPSGGANEQFF. The CDR3 DNA sequence: TGTGCCAGCAGCGGATATCCTAGCGGGGGGGCAAATGAGCAGTTCTTC. The rearrangement links TRBV7-8 to TRBJ2-1; 12 bases are shared with TRBD2. The CDR3 has 16 residues. The trim removed 5 bases at V and 7 bases at J, leaving 9 bases unmatched. Germline assignment: CDR1 SGHVS and CDR2 FQNEAQ.

This chain links TRBV7-9 with TRBJ2-5; 10 bases line up with TRBD1. After removal of 4 bases from V and 2 bases from J, the junction contained 4 bases not matched to a gene. From germline, CDR1 is SEHNR and CDR2 FQNEAQ (reference sequence). The CDR3 extends over 15 amino acids. The CDR3 region has the DNA TGTGCCAGCAGCTCCGGGACAGGGGCACAAGAGACCCAGTACTTC. Translation: CASSSGTGAQETQYF.

The gene calls are TRBV19 and TRBJ2-6; no definite D call. CDR3 length: 15 residues. Germline V gene sequence: CDR1 LNHDA, CDR2 SQIVND (reference sequence). With 5 bases removed from V and 1 base from J, the gap between germline ends came to 9 bases. The CDR3 is CASSPQSSGANVLTF. For the CDR3, the DNA is TGTGCCAGTAGTCCACAGTCGTCTGGGGCCAACGTCCTGACTTTC.

This chain joins TRBV10-3 and TRBJ2-7; D perhaps matches TRBD2 (5 bases). This CDR3 spans 15 amino acids. Trimming cost V 10 bases and J 3 bases, with 22 bases left between them. CDR1 is ENHRY and CDR2 is SYGVKD in the germline V gene. CDR3 in amino acids: CATASTAGYLYEQYF. As DNA, the CDR3 is TGTGCCACCGCCTCAACGGCGGGCTACCTCTACGAGCAGTACTTC.

This clone was found once. This chain connects TRBV18 to TRBJ1-3; TRBD1 aligns across 7 bases. Trimming took 0 bases from V and 0 from J; bases not matched to a gene: 2. Germline lookup yields CDR1 KGHSH and CDR2 LQKENI. The CDR3 has 16 residues. CDR3 DNA sequence: TGTGCCAGCTCACCACCGGGACAGAGCTCTGGAAACACCATATATTTT. Amino acid sequence: CASSPPGQSSGNTIYF.

This clone appeared once. The gene calls are TRBV7-6 and TRBJ1-3, with D unclear. The CDR3 has 16 residues. Germline V gene data show CDR1 as SGHVS and CDR2 as FNYEAQ. The germline V and J ends were trimmed by 1 base and 0 bases, with 10 bases remaining between them. The CDR3 loop reads CASSLGRGNSGNTIYF. DNA of the CDR3: TGTGCCAGCAGCTTAGGTAGAGGGAACTCTGGAAACACCATATATTTT.

This chain links TRBV4-1 with TRBJ2-7; 12 bases align to TRBD2. CDR1 is MGHRA, CDR2 YSYEKL, per germline. The CDR3 has 16 amino acids. V was pared by 5 bases and J by 2 bases, with 7 bases of the junction left unmatched. The CDR3 here is CASSSSASGRAYEQYF. In DNA, the CDR3 is TGCGCCAGCAGCAGCTCTGCTAGCGGGAGGGCCTACGAGCAGTACTTC.